The TCR beta chain described here comes from a study of CD8 T cells in Susac syndrome. The RNA input was roughly 0.45 to 1 ug, and it was reverse transcribed with random hexamers. Amplification of TCR beta CDR3 was carried out by immunoSEQ multiplex PCR, which covered 54 Vbeta and 13 Jbeta segments. MiXCR, applied by TCRdb to the immunoSEQ multiplex PCR reads, yields one record per CDR3 protein. The sample carries under 200,000 distinct CDR3 sequences, 85% to 95% recorded once. Blood CD8+ and CD4+ T cells underwent high-throughput TCR beta sequencing. TEMRA cells were FACS-enriched, while CD8+ and CD4+ T cells were negatively isolated. Between the trimmed V and J ends, which lost 7 bases and 6 bases, there was a span of 19 bases. This CDR3 has 14 residues. Looked up from germline, CDR1 is MNHEY and CDR2 is SVGAGI. For this clonotype: Its antigen remains unknown.

Study results and caveats: It was acknowledged in the study that its TCR sequencing and HLA analysis involved a relatively small number of individuals.

The source material was CD4+ T cells from PBMCs. The rearrangement joins TRBV6-5 to TRBJ2-7, with D perhaps TRBD2 (5 bases). The TCR was taken from a human donor in good health. The CDR3 DNA reads TGTGCCAGCACCTGGGGTCTCACGGCGGGCGAGCAGTACTTC. It translates to CASTWGLTAGEQYF.